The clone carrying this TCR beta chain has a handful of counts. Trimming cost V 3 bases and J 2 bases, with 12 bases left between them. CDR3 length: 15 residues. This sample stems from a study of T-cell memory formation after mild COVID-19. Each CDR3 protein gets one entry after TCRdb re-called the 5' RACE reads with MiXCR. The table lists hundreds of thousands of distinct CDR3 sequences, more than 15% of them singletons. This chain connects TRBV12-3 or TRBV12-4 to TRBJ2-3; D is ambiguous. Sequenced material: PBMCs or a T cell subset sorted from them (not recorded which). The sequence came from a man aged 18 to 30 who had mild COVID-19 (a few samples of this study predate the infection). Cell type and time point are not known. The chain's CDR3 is CASSFRAVFTDTQYF. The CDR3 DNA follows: TGTGCCAGCAGTTTTCGGGCTGTATTCACAGATACGCAGTATTTT.